A selection of T cell receptor beta chains follows, all from one sample in a study of neurological immune-mediated disorders. One entry per CDR3 protein results from TCRdb running MiXCR on the 5' RACE reads. The table has 60,000 to 90,000 distinct CDR3 sequences, roughly 10% seen once. Source material: PBMCs. The source of these receptors is a man in his thirties or forties in good health. The CDR3 runs from the conserved cysteine through the conserved F or W. D genes are given only for firm matches. The listing skips clone size in some rows; elsewhere it reads once, few, many or a size class.

D gene,J gene,clone size,V gene,CDR3 protein,CDR3 DNA
-,TRBJ2-5,many,TRBV11-2,CASSSLMGAFGETQYF,TGTGCCAGCAGCTCTCTGATGGGGGCGTTCGGGGAGACCCAGTACTTC
TRBD1,TRBJ2-5,-,TRBV9,CASSVGFRQTGFQETQYF,TGTGCCAGCAGCGTAGGGTTCCGCCAGACAGGGTTCCAAGAGACCCAGTACTTC
-,TRBJ2-1,many,TRBV2,CASLWTEGGKQFF,TGTGCCAGCCTATGGACAGAAGGCGGCAAACAGTTCTTC
TRBD2,TRBJ2-5,many,TRBV28,CASHGELAGYQETQYF,TGTGCCAGCCACGGAGAACTAGCGGGGTACCAAGAGACCCAGTACTTC
TRBD1,TRBJ1-4,many,TRBV15,CATSRTGGAIANEKLFF,TGTGCCACCAGCAGAACAGGGGGCGCGATCGCTAATGAAAAACTGTTTTTT
-,TRBJ1-1,many,TRBV5-6,CASSWGFLRAEAFF,TGTGCCAGCAGCTGGGGCTTCCTAAGAGCTGAAGCTTTCTTT
-,TRBJ1-1,many,TRBV5-1,CASSLDGGHTEAFF,TGCGCCAGCAGCTTGGATGGAGGTCACACTGAAGCTTTCTTT
-,TRBJ2-3,many,TRBV7-2,CASSLAREDTQYF,TGTGCCAGCAGCTTAGCCAGAGAGGATACGCAGTATTTT
-,TRBJ2-7,many,TRBV7-2,CASSPTRGMDEQYF,TGTGCCAGCAGCCCCACTAGGGGGATGGACGAGCAGTACTTC
-,TRBJ2-2,many,TRBV20-1,CSASPGQNTGELFF,TGCAGTGCGAGTCCGGGACAGAACACCGGGGAGCTGTTTTTT
-,TRBJ2-2,many,TRBV4-1,CASSQVRLVVTGELFF,TGCGCCAGCAGCCAAGTTCGGCTAGTCGTCACCGGGGAGCTGTTTTTT
TRBD2,TRBJ2-7,many,TRBV6-5,CASSYARTSGRLSYEQYF,TGTGCCAGCAGTTACGCCCGCACTAGCGGGAGGCTCTCCTACGAGCAGTACTTC
TRBD1,TRBJ2-5,many,TRBV5-1,CASSEPGTGYEGTQYF,TGCGCCAGCAGTGAACCCGGGACAGGGTATGAAGGGACCCAGTACTTC
-,TRBJ2-3,many,TRBV7-6,CASSSEAGTQYF,TGTGCCAGCAGCTCAGAGGCGGGAACGCAGTATTTT